A single sample gave rise to the 17 T cell receptor beta chains below, sequenced in a study of blood T cell repertoires in COVID-19. Sequencing used immunoSEQ multiplex PCR; TCRdb keeps in-frame clones, though not all of them. The repertoire holds almost 70,000 clones, with nearly 90% as singletons. The sample taken for sequencing was peripheral blood. The receptors here all came from a woman between 45 and 65 years old with active COVID-19.

V usage is TRBV7-9 and J usage is TRBJ1-2; perhaps TRBD1 as D (5 bases). The CDR3 extends over 14 amino acids. V was pared by 5 bases and J by 0 bases, with 10 bases between. Germline values: CDR1 SEHNR, CDR2 FQNEAQ (reference sequence). This CDR3 is CASSPGGANYGYTF. The CDR3 DNA is TGTGCCAGCAGCCCGGGAGGGGCTAACTATGGCTACACCTTC. Full variable domain (outside the CDR3, taken from reference TRBV7-9 and TRBJ1-2): DTGVSQNPRHKITKRGQNVTFRCDPISEHNRLYWYRQTLGQGPEFLTYFQNEAQLEKSRLLSDRFSAERPKGSFSTLEIQRTEQGDSAMYLCASSPGGANYGYTFGSGTRLTVV.

This rearrangement joins TRBV18 to TRBJ2-1; 8 bases are a match to TRBD2. CDR1 is KGHSH and CDR2 is LQKENI in the germline V gene. The V segment lost 1 base and the J segment 6 bases; nucleotides outside the gene matches: 2. This CDR3 contains 14 residues. CDR3 residues: CASSPLSGGNEQFF. CDR3 DNA: TGTGCCAGCTCACCACTCAGCGGGGGCAATGAGCAGTTCTTC.

This chain links TRBV20-1 with TRBJ2-1; TRBD2 agrees at 7 bases. This CDR3 has 16 amino acids. Germline V gene lookup returns CDR1 DFQATT and CDR2 SNEGSKA (reference sequence). After removal of 3 bases from V and 6 bases from J, the junction contained 14 bases not matched to a gene. CDR3 in DNA: TGCAGTGCTAGTGGCAGGGCGGGAGCGGCCCTCAATGAGCAGTTCTTC. Protein product: CSASGRAGAALNEQFF.

CDR3 in DNA: TGTGCCAGCAGCCCGCGAGGCCCTAAATTCTCCTACGAGCAGTACTTC. Its protein product is CASSPRGPKFSYEQYF. The chain has TRBV27 and TRBJ2-7; no clear D. The CDR3 sequence is 16 residues long. Germline V gene sequence: CDR1 MNHEY, CDR2 SMNVEV (reference sequence). Trimming took off 6 bases at V and 0 bases at J, with 18 bases between the two ends.

V gene TRBV28 combines with J gene TRBJ1-5; D uncertain. CDR3 size: 15 residues. Germline values: CDR1 MDHEN, CDR2 SYDVKM. The V end lost 3 bases, the J end lost 0 bases, and 9 bases lay between the germline ends. This CDR3 reads CASSLRANSNQPQHF. Here the CDR3 DNA reads TGTGCCAGCAGTTTGAGAGCAAATAGCAATCAGCCCCAGCATTTT.

The rearrangement joins TRBV5-1 to TRBJ2-1; D is possibly TRBD1 (6 bases). V shed 6 bases and J shed 4 bases, with 17 bases lying between them. CDR1 is SGHRS, CDR2 YFSETQ, per germline. This CDR3 contains 15 residues. CDR3 nucleotide sequence: TGCGCCAGCAAAATGGACAGCCCAGCATACAATGAGCAGTTCTTC. This gives the protein CASKMDSPAYNEQFF.

The V gene is TRBV28, the J gene TRBJ2-5; 11 nucleotides line up with TRBD2. The germline V gene encodes CDR1 MDHEN and CDR2 SYDVKM. This CDR3 spans 16 amino acids. Trimming removed 2 bases from V and 4 bases from J; junction bases left unmatched: 6. This CDR3 reads CASSLTVAGGRETQYF. In nucleotides, the CDR3 is TGTGCCAGCAGTTTAACGGTAGCGGGAGGGCGAGAGACCCAGTACTTC.

V is TRBV9 and J is TRBJ2-2, with 10 bases fitting TRBD2. The CDR3 length is 17 residues. The germline V gene encodes CDR1 SGDLS and CDR2 YYNGEE. The V segment lost 3 bases and the J segment 6 bases; nucleotides outside the gene matches: 11. The CDR3 DNA sequence: TGTGCCAGCAGCGCAACCTCTAGCGGGAGTATCTCCGGGGAGCTGTTTTTT. It is translated as CASSATSSGSISGELFF.

The CDR3 region is CSADRYTEAFF. CDR3 DNA: TGCAGCGCAGACAGATACACTGAAGCTTTCTTT. The chain is built from TRBV29-1 and TRBJ1-1; tentative D call: TRBD1 (5 bases). V lost 7 bases and J 3 bases, leaving 9 bases between the germline ends. Germline loops: CDR1 SQVTM, CDR2 ANQGSEA. The CDR3 has 11 residues.

This clone was seen only a few times. The sample has other DNA sequences that encode this CDR3 too. In DNA form, the CDR3 reads TGTGCCATCAGTGGTGGACAGGGGGCTAACTATGGCTACACCTTC. The encoded protein is CAISGGQGANYGYTF. The rearrangement links TRBV10-3 to TRBJ1-2; 10 bases are a match to TRBD1. The CDR3 is 15 amino acids. The ends lost 4 bases at V and 0 bases at J; junction bases unmatched: 2. Germline CDR1 ENHRY, CDR2 SYGVKD.

The V gene is TRBV28, the J gene TRBJ2-2, with 9 bases fitting TRBD1. V shed 0 bases and J 5 bases; nucleotides not matched to a gene: 4. This CDR3 contains 16 residues. Germline V gene data show CDR1 as MDHEN and CDR2 as SYDVKM. CDR3 nucleotide sequence: TGTGCCAGCAGTTTATGGGACAGGGGAAGAACCGGGGAGCTGTTTTTT. It codes for CASSLWDRGRTGELFF.

This chain links TRBV11-2 with TRBJ1-1, with TRBD1 as a possible D gene (6 bases). The CDR3 spans 15 residues. Trimming took 1 base from V and 4 from J, leaving 13 bases between them. The V gene's germline CDR1 is SGHAT and CDR2 FQNNGV. The CDR3 coding sequence is TGTGCCAGCAGCTTAGGGGGGGGGCGCATCACTGAAGCTTTCTTT. It is translated as CASSLGGGRITEAFF.

The chain uses TRBV5-1 and TRBJ1-1, with D perhaps matching TRBD1 (6 bases). Trimming pared 7 bases from V and 0 bases from J, leaving 16 bases between. The CDR3 extends over 15 amino acids. Germline lookup yields CDR1 SGHRS and CDR2 YFSETQ. The CDR3 is CASEEGTSMNTEAFF. In nucleotides, the CDR3 is TGCGCCAGCGAGGAAGGGACAAGTATGAACACTGAAGCTTTCTTT.

V and J are TRBV9 and TRBJ2-3, with a possible D match to TRBD2 (6 bases). Trimming left V 4 bases short and J 0 bases short, with 15 bases between. The CDR3 has 16 amino acids. Germline V gives CDR1 SGDLS, CDR2 YYNGEE. The CDR3 loop is CASSPTGSGSTDTQYF. The CDR3 DNA reads as TGTGCCAGCAGCCCCACGGGAAGCGGGAGCACAGATACGCAGTATTTT.

V usage is TRBV5-1 and J usage is TRBJ2-5; D is unresolved. CDR1 is SGHRS, CDR2 YFSETQ, per germline. The CDR3 is 16 residues long. V gave up 0 bases and J gave up 1 base, with 13 bases separating them. This chain's CDR3 is CASSLAVGSAQETQYF. The CDR3 nucleotides read TGCGCCAGCAGCTTGGCCGTCGGGTCAGCCCAAGAGACCCAGTACTTC.

This chain's CDR3 is CASSFDRYNEQFF. The CDR3 coding sequence is TGTGCCAGCAGTTTTGACAGATACAATGAGCAGTTCTTC. The chain links TRBV12-3 or TRBV12-4 to TRBJ2-1, with a weak D call TRBD1 (5 bases). The V gene lost 3 bases and the J gene lost 4 bases, with 7 bases spanning the gap. The CDR3 contains 13 residues.

This rearrangement joins TRBV6-6 to TRBJ1-5; perhaps TRBD1 as D (5 bases). V was cut by 2 bases and J by 2 bases, with 13 bases left in between. The CDR3 consists of 16 residues. CDR1 and CDR2 from the germline V gene are MNHNY and SVGAGI (reference sequence). CDR3 sequence (DNA): TGTGCCAGCAGTTACGGGGGGGGTCGGGGCAATCAGCCCCAGCATTTT. Translation gives CASSYGGGRGNQPQHF.